The 20 T cell receptor beta chains presented below share a single source sample, sequenced in a study of T cells in Graves' hyperthyroidism and ophthalmopathy. The TCR beta CDR3 regions underwent amplification using RNA transcripts as the source. HTBI primers were the set used in a first-round RT-PCR of the TCR CDR3. Via MiXCR, TCRdb re-called the multiplex PCR reads, giving one row per CDR3 protein. The table lists some 350,000 distinct CDR3 sequences, under 20% of them singletons. Sample: blood. The receptors stem from a woman between 18 and 29 years old with Graves' hyperthyroidism.

This clonotype was found many times. This chain joins TRBV2 and TRBJ2-7; tentative D call: TRBD1 (6 bases). The V gene's germline CDR1 is SNHLY and CDR2 FYNNEI. CDR3 length: 15 residues. V was cut by 7 bases and J by 7 bases, with 23 bases left in between. CDR3 in DNA: TGTGCCAGCACTCCTTCCAGGGGCCCCCTAGGGGAGCAGTACTTC. Protein sequence: CASTPSRGPLGEQYF.

This clonotype has at least ten counts. The chain has TRBV3-1 and TRBJ2-5, with no clear D. Germline V gene sequence: CDR1 LGHDT, CDR2 YNNKEL (reference sequence). The CDR3 runs to 14 residues. V was shortened by 2 bases and J by 2 bases, with 9 bases between the two germline ends. The CDR3 here is CASSQSLRQETQYF. The CDR3 region has the DNA TGTGCCAGCAGCCAAAGTTTACGGCAAGAGACCCAGTACTTC.

There are many counts of this clonotype. This chain connects TRBV3-1 to TRBJ2-5; D perhaps matches TRBD2 (5 bases). Germline lookup yields CDR1 LGHDT and CDR2 YNNKEL (reference sequence). CDR3 length: 14 residues. With 1 base removed from V and 5 bases from J, the gap between germline ends came to 11 bases. This CDR3 is CASSQVPGGETQYF. The CDR3, as DNA: TGTGCCAGCAGCCAAGTCCCCGGCGGGGAGACCCAGTACTTC.

In the case of this clonotype: At one boundary the junction diverges from the germline segment, which might be a read error. This CDR3 reads CSVAGTGEECAF. The CDR3 region has the DNA TGCAGCGTAGCCGGGACAGGGGAAGAGTGCGCCTTC. V and J are TRBV29-1 and TRBJ1-2, with 10 bases that match TRBD1. The germline V gene has CDR1 SQVTM and CDR2 ANQGSEA. The CDR3 sequence is 12 residues long.

This clonotype was recorded many times. V gene TRBV12-3 or TRBV12-4 combines with J gene TRBJ2-2, with TRBD2 matching 8 bases. Germline trimming cut 5 bases from V and 5 bases from J; bases unmatched to any gene: 10. The CDR3 runs to 16 residues. Here the CDR3 reads CASSPRGTRGTGELFF. The DNA of the CDR3 is TGTGCCAGCAGTCCAAGGGGGACTAGAGGGACCGGGGAGCTGTTTTTT.

At least ten counts were recorded for this clonotype. The genes are TRBV5-1 and TRBJ2-5, with 8 positions matching TRBD1. Germline assignment: CDR1 SGHRS and CDR2 YFSETQ. The CDR3 sequence is 13 residues long. V trimming: 7 bases; J trimming: 3 bases; junction bases outside the gene matches: 5. CDR3 protein: CASGTGEEETQYF. The CDR3 DNA reads as TGCGCCAGCGGGACAGGCGAAGAAGAGACCCAGTACTTC.

J is TRBJ2-7 and V is TRBV20-1; TRBD1 matches 9 bases. Germline CDR1 DFQATT, CDR2 SNEGSKA (reference sequence). This CDR3 has 14 residues. V gave up 5 bases and J gave up 4 bases; unmatched junction bases: 9. CDR3 nucleotide sequence: TGCAGTGCTCGGAATAACAGGGGGCCTTACGAGCAGTACTTC. As protein: CSARNNRGPYEQYF.

At least ten counts were recorded for this clonotype. The V and J genes are TRBV10-3 and TRBJ2-2; D is uncertain. The CDR3 loop spans 14 amino acids. Trimming cost V 2 bases and J 4 bases, with 8 bases left between them. Germline assignment: CDR1 ENHRY and CDR2 SYGVKD. Here the CDR3 reads CAISEIDITGELFF. The CDR3, as DNA: TGTGCCATCAGTGAGATCGACATCACCGGGGAGCTGTTTTTT.

This clonotype has at least ten counts. J is TRBJ2-7 and V is TRBV11-1; the D gene could be TRBD1 or TRBD2 (5 bases each). The germline CDR1 and CDR2 sequences are SGHAT and FQDESV (reference sequence). V was cut by 1 base and J by 2 bases, with 9 bases left in between. This CDR3 region has 14 residues. CDR3 in amino acids: CASSLGDGPYEQYF. The CDR3 DNA reads as TGTGCCAGCAGCTTAGGGGACGGACCCTACGAGCAGTACTTC.

This clonotype occurred many times. J is TRBJ1-6 and V is TRBV6-1, with 8 bases identical to TRBD1. V lost 7 bases and J lost 5; bases outside the gene matches: 4. The germline CDR1 and CDR2 sequences are MNHNS and SASEGT. This CDR3 comprises 14 residues. The CDR3 nucleotides read TGTGCCAGCACCCAGGGGGCGAATAATTCACCCCTCCACTTT. This codes for CASTQGANNSPLHF.

This clonotype was counted at least ten times. The chain combines TRBV12-3 or TRBV12-4 with TRBJ1-2; D is unresolved. With 7 bases removed from V and 5 bases from J, the gap between germline ends came to 17 bases. This CDR3 is built from 14 residues. Written as DNA, the CDR3 is TGTGCCAGCACCCTAGGGAGTCAGAGATATGGCTACACCTTC. Its translation: CASTLGSQRYGYTF.

This clonotype was observed at least ten times. This may arise from a read error, as a much more abundant clone is one base away. The chain combines TRBV6-1 with TRBJ1-1; 8 bases are a match to TRBD1. Losses at the gene ends were 4 bases for V and 3 bases for J; bases not matched to a gene: 4. The germline V gene has CDR1 MNHNS and CDR2 SASEGT. CDR3 length equals 14 residues. The CDR3 coding sequence is TGTGCCAGCAGTGGAACAGGGGGAGACACTGAAGCTTTCTTT. It translates to CASSGTGGDTEAFF.

The chain joins TRBV28 to TRBJ2-5; the match to TRBD2 covers 7 bases. The V gene's germline CDR1 is MDHEN and CDR2 SYDVKM. The length of the CDR3 is 16 residues. After removal of 6 bases from V and 0 bases from J, the junction contained 10 bases not matched to a gene. CDR3 sequence: CASSREGILYQETQYF. The CDR3 DNA reads TGTGCCAGCAGCAGGGAGGGGATACTCTACCAAGAGACCCAGTACTTC.

This clonotype was counted many times. The chain employs TRBV6-1 and TRBJ1-3; tentative D call: TRBD1 (5 bases). Germline V gives CDR1 MNHNS, CDR2 SASEGT. The CDR3 loop spans 14 amino acids. Trimming took 6 bases from V and 0 from J, leaving 9 bases between them. In DNA form, the CDR3 reads TGTGCCAGCAGCAGGGCTGTCTCTGGAAACACCATATATTTT. Protein sequence: CASSRAVSGNTIYF.

This clonotype was picked up one time. CDR3 nucleotides: TGTGCCAGCAGTCGCCTAGCGTTCTACGAGCAGTACTTC. Its protein is CASSRLAFYEQYF. The J gene is TRBJ2-7, the V gene TRBV27; perhaps TRBD2 as D (6 bases). Between the trimmed V and J ends, which lost 5 bases and 3 bases, there was a span of 11 bases. This CDR3 has 13 amino acids. Germline CDR1 is MNHEY and CDR2 is SMNVEV (reference sequence).

This clonotype has ten or more counts. This sequence joins TRBV4-1 and TRBJ2-7, with D possibly being TRBD1 or TRBD2 (5 bases each). Trimming cost V 2 bases and J 7 bases, with 12 bases left between them. Germline lookup yields CDR1 MGHRA and CDR2 YSYEKL. The length of the CDR3 is 13 residues. This chain's CDR3 is CASSQWHRREQYF. DNA of the CDR3: TGCGCCAGCAGCCAATGGCACAGGAGGGAGCAGTACTTC.

The table lists this clonotype with many counts. The gene calls are TRBV20-1 and TRBJ1-2, with D perhaps matching TRBD1 (5 bases). Germline CDR1 reads DFQATT; CDR2 reads SNEGSKA (reference sequence). The CDR3 is made up of 16 amino acids. V lost 0 bases to trimming and J lost 1 base, with 15 bases between them. The CDR3, as DNA: TGCAGTGCTAGAGAGAGGGGAGTCCACCTTAACTATGGCTACACCTTC. This codes for CSARERGVHLNYGYTF.

The V and J genes are TRBV7-3 and TRBJ2-2, with 7 bases aligning to TRBD2. Germline CDR1 is SGHTA and CDR2 is FQGTGA. V was clipped by 3 bases and J by 2 bases; unmatched bases: 6. The CDR3 consists of 16 residues. The CDR3 region is CASSLRERGNTGELFF. As DNA, the CDR3 is TGTGCCAGCAGCTTGAGGGAGCGGGGAAACACCGGGGAGCTGTTTTTT.

The table lists this clonotype with many counts. This chain links TRBV27 with TRBJ2-7; D is possibly TRBD1 (5 bases). Germline CDR1 and CDR2: MNHEY and SMNVEV (reference sequence). The CDR3 contains 15 residues. V was pared by 0 bases and J by 3 bases, with 12 bases between. The CDR3 sequence is CASSLSRGRDYEQYF. The DNA for the CDR3 is TGTGCCAGCAGTTTATCTAGGGGCAGGGACTACGAGCAGTACTTC.

The chain has TRBV28 and TRBJ1-5, with 11 bases identical to TRBD1. V lost 5 bases to trimming and J lost 1 base; unmatched junction nucleotides: 4. CDR1 MDHEN and CDR2 SYDVKM come from the germline V gene. The CDR3 covers 16 residues. DNA for the CDR3: TGTGCCAGCAGTAACGGACAGGGGGCGAGCAATCAGCCCCAGCATTTT. Its translation: CASSNGQGASNQPQHF.